The 10 T cell receptor beta chains below all came from one sample that was sequenced in a study of blood T cell repertoires in COVID-19. The data were produced by immunoSEQ multiplex PCR, yet TCRdb's version contains in-frame clones alone and is incomplete. The data contain roughly 70,000 clones, 80% of them singletons. Sequencing was done on a sample of peripheral blood. The receptor source for this set is a man between 65 and 79 years old who had recovered from COVID-19.

The chain recombines TRBV28 with TRBJ2-3; D ambiguous. The V gene's germline CDR1 is MDHEN and CDR2 SYDVKM. Trimming left V 8 bases short and J 6 bases short, with 12 bases between. This CDR3 contains 12 residues. CDR3 protein: CASQKTEDTQYF. CDR3 sequence (DNA): TGTGCCAGCCAGAAAACGGAGGATACGCAGTATTTT.

The V and J genes are TRBV7-2 and TRBJ2-2; the match to TRBD1 covers 7 bases. J was trimmed by 0 bases and V by 3 bases; bases with no gene match: 1. Per germline, CDR1 SGHTA and CDR2 FQGNSA. CDR3 length: 15 amino acids. The CDR3 region is CASSLGQTNTGELFF. Written as DNA, the CDR3 is TGTGCCAGCAGCTTGGGACAGACGAACACCGGGGAGCTGTTTTTT.

The gene calls are TRBV5-4 and TRBJ2-3; D call uncertain. Germline CDR1 SGHNT, CDR2 YYREEE (reference sequence). Trimming took 0 bases from V and 0 from J, leaving 5 bases between them. This CDR3 is 14 amino acids long. Here the CDR3 reads CASSLGASTDTQYF. The CDR3 DNA sequence: TGTGCCAGCAGCTTGGGAGCCAGCACAGATACGCAGTATTTT. Drawing the rest from reference TRBV5-4 and TRBJ2-3, the complete variable domain is ETGVTQSPTHLIKTRGQQVTLRCSSQSGHNTVSWYQQALGQGPQFIFQYYREEENGRGNFPPRFSGLQFPNYSSELNVNALELDDSALYLCASSLGASTDTQYFGPGTRLTVL.

The CDR3 nucleotides read TGCAGCGTCGACAGCTACTATGGCTACACCTTC. As protein: CSVDSYYGYTF. This chain uses TRBV29-1 with TRBJ1-2, with D possibly being TRBD1 (5 bases). Germline values: CDR1 SQVTM, CDR2 ANQGSEA. V was trimmed by 6 bases and J by 3 bases, leaving 8 bases between them. The length of the CDR3 is 11 residues. The full variable domain, its missing parts supplied by reference TRBV29-1 and TRBJ1-2, is SAVISQKPSRDICQRGTSLTIQCQVDSQVTMMFWYRQQPGQSLTLIATANQGSEATYESGFVIDKFPISRPNLTFSTLTVSNMSPEDSSIYLCSVDSYYGYTFGSGTRLTVV.

This sequence joins TRBV24-1 and TRBJ2-7; 10 bases map to TRBD1. The CDR3 has 24 amino acids. Germline V gives CDR1 KGHDR, CDR2 SFDVKD. Trimming cost V 2 bases and J 1 base; bases outside gene matches: 28. DNA for the CDR3: TGTGCCACCAGTGATTCTTACTGGGGACAGGGGTTAGCTAGCGGCCTCGCGAAGTCCTACGAGCAGTACTTC. Translating gives CATSDSYWGQGLASGLAKSYEQYF.

V and J are TRBV4-3 and TRBJ2-2, with D possibly matching TRBD1 (6 bases). Per germline, CDR1 LGHNA and CDR2 YSLEER. This CDR3 has 14 amino acids. V was trimmed by 0 bases and J by 7 bases, leaving 9 bases between them. Here the CDR3 reads CASSQDRGGGELFF. CDR3 sequence (DNA): TGCGCCAGCAGCCAAGATCGAGGGGGCGGGGAGCTGTTTTTT.

The chain carries TRBV9 and TRBJ2-4, with D perhaps matching TRBD2 (5 bases). This CDR3 contains 14 residues. From germline, CDR1 is SGDLS and CDR2 YYNGEE. V was cut by 5 bases and J by 6 bases, with 15 bases left in between. The CDR3 nucleotides are TGTGCCAGCAGTCCAGACCTAGCCCTAAACATTCAGTACTTC. It translates to CASSPDLALNIQYF.

The CDR3 spells CASSPQGGSYNEQFF. CDR3 DNA: TGTGCCAGCAGCCCCCAAGGGGGCTCCTACAATGAGCAGTTCTTC. The chain joins TRBV7-2 to TRBJ2-1, with D possibly being TRBD1 (6 bases). The CDR3 is 15 residues long. CDR1 and CDR2 from the germline V gene are SGHTA and FQGNSA. Trimming removed 5 bases from V and 0 bases from J, with 11 bases in between.

This clone was picked up one time. The V call is TRBV6-1, the J call TRBJ2-3; 12 bases align to TRBD1. Germline CDR1 MNHNS, CDR2 SASEGT. The V gene end was trimmed by 3 bases and the J gene end by 5 bases; junction bases not matched to a gene: 3. CDR3 length: 15 amino acids. This CDR3 is CASSDRDRGRDTQYF. The CDR3 DNA reads TGTGCCAGCAGTGATCGGGACAGGGGGCGAGATACGCAGTATTTT.

The J gene is TRBJ2-5, the V gene TRBV7-9; 8 bases are a match to TRBD1. The trim removed 5 bases at V and 2 bases at J, leaving 10 bases unmatched. This CDR3 spans 16 amino acids. Germline V gene sequence: CDR1 SEHNR, CDR2 FQNEAQ (reference sequence). The CDR3 DNA reads as TGTGCCAGCAGCGTACGCGGGACAGGCCTACAAGAGACCCAGTACTTC. Translated, it gives CASSVRGTGLQETQYF.